One and the same sample provided the 27 T cell receptor beta chains below, sequenced in a study of T cells in Graves' hyperthyroidism and ophthalmopathy. Authors of the study amplified TCR beta CDR3 regions from RNA transcripts. Researchers ran a first-round RT-PCR on the TCR CDR3 using the HTBI primer set. In TCRdb, the multiplex PCR reads were re-called with MiXCR into one record per CDR3 protein. This table has 500,000 to 550,000 distinct CDR3 sequences, about 20% appearing once. The sample was blood. These receptors originate from a man between 18 and 29 years old with Graves' hyperthyroidism.

This clonotype was counted many times. Germline is not matched at one junction end, which may reflect a read error. V usage is TRBV30 and J usage is TRBJ2-7; weak D call: TRBD1 (6 bases). CDR1 and CDR2 from the germline V gene are GTSNPN and SVGIG (reference sequence). The CDR3 is 15 residues long. The CDR3 region is CAWSGQAILSYKQYF. In nucleotides, the CDR3 is TGTGCCTGGAGTGGACAGGCCATACTCTCCTACAAGCAGTACTTC.

The table lists this clonotype with many counts. This CDR3 is CASSLTDSLFGYTF. The CDR3 coding sequence is TGTGCCAGCAGCTTGACGGACAGCCTCTTTGGCTACACCTTC. The rearrangement joins TRBV5-6 to TRBJ1-2; weak D call: TRBD1 (6 bases). CDR3 size: 14 residues. Between the trimmed V and J ends, which lost 1 base and 7 bases, there was a span of 14 bases. Germline CDR1 is SGHDT and CDR2 is YYEEEE.

This clonotype was found many times. This chain joins TRBV6-2 or TRBV6-3 and TRBJ1-1, with D tentatively TRBD1 (6 bases). Germline CDR1 MNHEY, CDR2 SVGEGT. The CDR3 runs 14 residues. V was cut by 4 bases and J by 6 bases, with 15 bases left in between. The CDR3 spells CASSSYREVAEAFF. The CDR3 DNA reads as TGTGCCAGCAGTTCCTACAGGGAGGTTGCTGAAGCTTTCTTT.

V and J are TRBV6-2 or TRBV6-3 and TRBJ2-7; D is possibly TRBD1 (6 bases). The V end lost 6 bases, the J end lost 1 base, and 16 bases lay between the germline ends. Germline V lookup: CDR1 MNHEY, CDR2 SVGEGT. The CDR3 extends over 15 amino acids. The DNA for the CDR3 is TGTGCCAGCAGATCGTTTTGGGGGCAGTCCTACGAGCAGTACTTC. This translates into CASRSFWGQSYEQYF.

This rearrangement joins TRBV12-3 or TRBV12-4 to TRBJ1-2; D perhaps matches TRBD1 (6 bases). This CDR3 contains 15 residues. V lost 5 bases to trimming and J lost 1 base, with 14 bases between them. The CDR3 DNA is TGTGCCAGCAGTCCTGACAGGTTCGGTAACTATGGCTACACCTTC. Amino acids: CASSPDRFGNYGYTF.

This clonotype appeared many times. This chain uses TRBV7-9 with TRBJ1-1; unclear D gene. Trimming shortened V by 5 bases and J by 0 bases, and 10 bases separated the two germline ends. This CDR3 is built from 14 residues. Per the germline V gene, CDR1 is SEHNR and CDR2 is FQNEAQ (reference sequence). The CDR3 reads CASSRDNMNTEAFF. In DNA form, the CDR3 reads TGTGCCAGCAGCCGCGACAATATGAACACTGAAGCTTTCTTT.

This clonotype was detected a few times. This chain uses TRBV30 with TRBJ2-7; no definite D call. Trimming cost V 3 bases and J 3 bases, with 9 bases left between them. The germline gives CDR1 GTSNPN, CDR2 SVGIG (reference sequence). The CDR3 consists of 12 residues. The chain's CDR3 is CAWRASFYEQYF. In DNA form, the CDR3 reads TGTGCCTGGAGGGCGTCGTTCTACGAGCAGTACTTC.

This clonotype has ten or more counts. The chain carries TRBV12-3 or TRBV12-4 and TRBJ2-7; D possibly corresponds to TRBD1 (6 bases). The CDR3 has 12 residues. Trimming stripped 7 bases from V and 5 bases from J, with 12 bases between. The DNA of the CDR3 is TGTGCCAGCAATCGCAGGGGAAACGAGCAGTACTTC. Its protein is CASNRRGNEQYF.

The genes are TRBV4-1 and TRBJ1-1; TRBD1 matches 8 bases. V lost 4 bases and J lost 5; bases outside the gene matches: 9. Per the germline V gene, CDR1 is MGHRA and CDR2 is YSYEKL. The CDR3 extends over 15 amino acids. CDR3 residues: CASSPPTGGETEAFF. The CDR3 region has the DNA TGCGCCAGCAGCCCACCCACAGGGGGAGAGACTGAAGCTTTCTTT.

There are many counts of this clonotype. This chain uses TRBV10-3 with TRBJ2-7; 9 positions agree with TRBD2. J lost 3 bases, V lost 6 bases, and 3 bases had no gene match. Germline CDR1 ENHRY, CDR2 SYGVKD. The CDR3 has 13 residues. The chain's CDR3 is CAIRNSGGYEQYF. Written as DNA, the CDR3 is TGTGCCATCAGAAATAGCGGGGGCTACGAGCAGTACTTC.

This clonotype was detected a few times. The chain joins TRBV19 to TRBJ1-5, with D unclear. The CDR3 has 13 amino acids. Trimming stripped 1 base from V and 7 bases from J, with 8 bases between. Germline-derived CDR1 and CDR2 are LNHDA and SQIVND (reference sequence). The CDR3 DNA sequence: TGTGCCAGTAGTATAGGAGCTTTCCAGCCCCAGCATTTT. It specifies CASSIGAFQPQHF.

There are many counts of this clonotype. The chain recombines TRBV2 with TRBJ1-1; D not resolved. In germline, CDR1 is SNHLY, CDR2 FYNNEI. Trimming pared 5 bases from V and 5 bases from J, leaving 12 bases between. This CDR3 region has 13 residues. For the CDR3, the DNA is TGTGCCAGCAGTCTTTCTGCGAGAACTGAAGCTTTCTTT. Translating gives CASSLSARTEAFF.

The chain employs TRBV10-2 and TRBJ2-7; 10 bases map to TRBD2. This CDR3 has 14 residues. The germline CDR1 and CDR2 sequences are WSHSY and SAAADI. The ends lost 6 bases at V and 6 bases at J; junction bases unmatched: 8. The CDR3: CASSETSGLVEQYF. CDR3 nucleotide sequence: TGCGCCAGCAGCGAGACTAGCGGGCTAGTCGAGCAGTACTTC.

This clonotype was seen many times. This chain connects TRBV28 to TRBJ2-7; 8 nucleotides agree with TRBD1. V lost 8 bases and J lost 5; bases outside the gene matches: 5. There are 12 residues in the CDR3. Per the germline V gene, CDR1 is MDHEN and CDR2 is SYDVKM. In DNA, the CDR3 is TGTGCCAGCGGACAGGGTAGCAACGAGCAGTACTTC. This codes for CASGQGSNEQYF.

The genes are TRBV30 and TRBJ2-7, with D unclear. Germline V gene lookup returns CDR1 GTSNPN and CDR2 SVGIG (reference sequence). Trimming took off 2 bases at V and 2 bases at J, with 13 bases between the two ends. The CDR3 consists of 14 residues. The CDR3, as DNA: TGTGCCTGGAGTCCAGGATGGGAAACCTACGAGCAGTACTTC. Its protein product is CAWSPGWETYEQYF. Combining the CDR3 with reference TRBV30 and TRBJ2-7 gives the whole variable domain SQTIHQWPATLVQPVGSPLSLECTVEGTSNPNLYWYRQAAGRGLQLLFYSVGIGQISSEVPQNLSASRPQDRQFILSSKKLLLSDSGFYLCAWSPGWETYEQYFGPGTRLTVT.

Points on this clonotype: A much more abundant neighbour one base away suggests this may be a read error. The chain combines TRBV25-1 with TRBJ2-2, with D possibly TRBD1 on 7 matching bases. CDR1 and CDR2 from the germline V gene are MGHDK and SYGVNS. CDR3 length: 14 amino acids. The CDR3 DNA reads as TGTGCCATCAGTGTGGCAGGGGGGATCGGGGAGCTGTTTTTT. Its translation: CAISVAGGIGELFF.

There are many counts of this clonotype. V usage is TRBV2 and J usage is TRBJ1-2; tentative D call: TRBD1 (6 bases). Germline loops: CDR1 SNHLY, CDR2 FYNNEI. V lost 3 bases and J 6 bases, leaving 14 bases between the germline ends. CDR3 length: 14 amino acids. The CDR3 nucleotides are TGTGCCAGCAGTGAGCAGGGGAGTATGGATGGCTACACCTTC. This encodes CASSEQGSMDGYTF.

This clonotype came up many times. The chain is built from TRBV11-2 and TRBJ2-5; a possible D gene is TRBD1 (6 bases). This CDR3 spans 13 amino acids. The V end was cut by 5 bases, the J end by 5 bases, with 12 bases between. Germline CDR1 reads SGHAT; CDR2 reads FQNNGV. The CDR3, as DNA: TGTGCCAGCAGCCCCCGACAGGAGGAGACCCAGTACTTC. Its protein product is CASSPRQEETQYF.

This clonotype was counted ten times or more. This chain joins TRBV12-3 or TRBV12-4 and TRBJ2-7; 7 nucleotides agree with TRBD1. The length of the CDR3 is 12 residues. Trimming removed 6 bases from V and 4 bases from J; junction bases left unmatched: 3. DNA for the CDR3: TGTGCCAGCAGCACAGGGGTTTACGAGCAGTACTTC. Translating it yields CASSTGVYEQYF.

This clonotype was observed a few times. The CDR3 sequence is CSADLGKETQYF. The CDR3 DNA sequence: TGCAGTGCCGACCTGGGGAAAGAGACCCAGTACTTC. This chain uses TRBV20-1 with TRBJ2-5; no definite D call. This CDR3 is 12 amino acids long. V was cut by 6 bases and J by 3 bases, with 11 bases left in between. The germline V gene encodes CDR1 DFQATT and CDR2 SNEGSKA (reference sequence).

This clonotype appeared once. J is TRBJ1-3 and V is TRBV20-1; TRBD1 matches 8 bases. Germline loops: CDR1 DFQATT, CDR2 SNEGSKA (reference sequence). This CDR3 is 14 amino acids long. V dropped 1 base and J dropped 2; count of bases not matched to a gene: 1. CDR3 amino acids: CSARGGQAGNTIYF. The CDR3 nucleotides read TGCAGTGCTAGAGGGGGACAGGCTGGAAACACCATATATTTT.

The V and J genes are TRBV12-3 or TRBV12-4 and TRBJ2-7; D not certain. The V gene lost 3 bases and the J gene lost 4 bases, with 19 bases spanning the gap. The CDR3 spans 16 residues. The CDR3 DNA reads as TGTGCCAGCAGTTTCTGGGCCTCACTCCGGCAATACGAGCAGTACTTC. As protein: CASSFWASLRQYEQYF.

Concerning this clonotype itself: The germline gene is not matched at one end of the junction; a read error may be the cause. The chain uses TRBV28 and TRBJ1-5; TRBD1 matches at 9 bases. There are 15 residues in the CDR3. Germline V gene lookup returns CDR1 MDHEN and CDR2 SYDVKM. The CDR3 DNA sequence: TGTGCCAGCAGTAAGACAGGGGGAGGGTATCAGCCTCAGCATTTT. Translating gives CASSKTGGGYQPQHF.

At least ten counts were recorded for this clonotype. J is TRBJ1-5 and V is TRBV6-6; 9 bases are shared with TRBD1. J was trimmed by 0 bases and V by 2 bases; bases with no gene match: 5. Germline V gene data show CDR1 as MNHNY and CDR2 as SVGAGI (reference sequence). The CDR3 has 17 amino acids. CDR3 nucleotide sequence: TGTGCCAGCAGTTACAGCTGGACAGGGGTTAGCAATCAGCCCCAGCATTTT. It specifies CASSYSWTGVSNQPQHF.

This clonotype was seen at least ten times. The chain joins TRBV7-9 to TRBJ2-7, with D hard to call. Germline assignment: CDR1 SEHNR and CDR2 FQNEAQ (reference sequence). The germline V and J ends were trimmed by 3 bases and 7 bases, with 10 bases remaining between them. There are 12 residues in the CDR3. CDR3 bases: TGTGCCAGCAGCTTGTCCTGGGGAGAGCAGTACTTC. Protein product: CASSLSWGEQYF.

At least ten counts were recorded for this clonotype. This chain uses TRBV28 with TRBJ2-7; D may be TRBD2 (6 bases). With 8 bases removed from V and 1 base from J, the gap between germline ends came to 12 bases. Germline CDR1 MDHEN, CDR2 SYDVKM. The CDR3 contains 13 residues. The CDR3 DNA reads TGTGCCAGCGCCGGGACTTCTTCCTACGAGCAGTACTTC. Residues: CASAGTSSYEQYF.

V and J are TRBV5-1 and TRBJ2-5; D is unresolved. This CDR3 is built from 14 residues. Germline V gene sequence: CDR1 SGHRS, CDR2 YFSETQ. V gave up 4 bases and J gave up 1 base, with 11 bases separating them. The CDR3: CASSLERFQETQYF. In nucleotides, the CDR3 is TGCGCCAGCAGCCTCGAGAGGTTCCAAGAGACCCAGTACTTC.